The 14 T cell receptor beta chains below come from one sample, sequenced in a study of CD8+ T cells in alopecia areata. Extraction of RNA preceded its reverse transcription into cDNA, which served as the sequencing template. The assay was immunoSEQ multiplex PCR, and TCRdb's table has in-frame clones only and misses some. The profile covers 250,000 or so clones, with less than 80% appearing a single time and approximately 1.2% taken by the ten largest. This material consisted of CD4+ T cells sorted from blood, taken at week 0. The receptors originated from a human donor with alopecia areata.

This clone came up a few times. The chain uses TRBV7-8 and TRBJ2-5, with TRBD2 identical over 8 bases. The CDR3 loop spans 14 amino acids. V lost 5 bases and J lost 1; bases outside the gene matches: 3. Germline V lookup: CDR1 SGHVS, CDR2 FQNEAQ. The CDR3 spells CASSQRGPQETQYF. The CDR3 nucleotides read TGTGCCAGCAGCCAGCGGGGGCCCCAAGAGACCCAGTACTTC.

This clone came up a few times. CDR3 nucleotide sequence: TGTGCCAGTAGACGGAACGAGCGGGGGCTTAGCACAGATACGCAGTATTTT. Amino acid sequence: CASRRNERGLSTDTQYF. The chain carries TRBV19 and TRBJ2-3, with 8 bases that match TRBD2. This CDR3 contains 17 residues. The germline gives CDR1 LNHDA, CDR2 SQIVND (reference sequence). V lost 6 bases to trimming and J lost 0 bases; unmatched junction nucleotides: 11.

The rearrangement joins TRBV29-1 to TRBJ2-3; TRBD1 matches at 12 bases. V dropped 7 bases and J dropped 7; count of bases not matched to a gene: 12. Germline lookup yields CDR1 SQVTM and CDR2 ANQGSEA. This CDR3 is built from 15 residues. The CDR3 region is CSAAGGQGAPNTQYF. CDR3 nucleotide sequence: TGCAGCGCCGCAGGGGGACAGGGGGCCCCTAATACGCAGTATTTT.

The rearrangement uses TRBV7-8 and TRBJ1-2; no clear D gene. CDR1 and CDR2 (germline): SGHVS, FQNEAQ. CDR3 length: 12 residues. V dropped 1 base and J dropped 6 bases, with 6 bases sitting between them. The CDR3 loop is CASSLGQNGYTF. The CDR3 bases are TGTGCCAGCAGCTTAGGTCAGAATGGCTACACCTTC.

V gene TRBV5-6 combines with J gene TRBJ1-5; D is undetermined. The CDR3 covers 16 residues. Germline lookup yields CDR1 SGHDT and CDR2 YYEEEE. V was pared by 4 bases and J by 2 bases, with 16 bases between. Written as DNA, the CDR3 is TGTGCCAGCAGCCCCGCTGGAGGGAGAGGCAATCAGCCCCAGCATTTT. Protein sequence: CASSPAGGRGNQPQHF.

This clone was seen only a few times. This chain links TRBV7-6 with TRBJ1-2, with a tentative D call TRBD1 (6 bases). Germline CDR1 and CDR2: SGHVS and FNYEAQ. The CDR3 extends over 15 amino acids. V was shortened by 2 bases and J by 4 bases, with 14 bases between the two germline ends. The chain's CDR3 is CASSLSAGTLYGYTF. CDR3 bases: TGTGCCAGCAGCTTATCAGCCGGGACACTCTATGGCTACACCTTC.

This chain joins TRBV29-1 and TRBJ2-7, with D perhaps given as TRBD1 or TRBD2 (5 bases each). The germline V and J ends were trimmed by 6 bases and 2 bases, with 14 bases remaining between them. The CDR3 sequence is 13 residues long. Germline assignment: CDR1 SQVTM and CDR2 ANQGSEA. The CDR3 region has the DNA TGCAGCGTACGACGGGACGGTGCCTACGAGCAGTACTTC. Translating it yields CSVRRDGAYEQYF.

The genes are TRBV5-4 and TRBJ1-3; TRBD1 matches at 8 bases. V gave up 2 bases and J gave up 2 bases; unmatched junction bases: 3. The CDR3 length is 15 residues. Looked up from germline, CDR1 is SGHNT and CDR2 is YYREEE (reference sequence). The CDR3: CASSLRTGPGNTIYF. The CDR3, as DNA: TGTGCCAGCAGCTTACGGACAGGGCCTGGAAACACCATATATTTT. Full variable domain (outside the CDR3, taken from reference TRBV5-4 and TRBJ1-3): ETGVTQSPTHLIKTRGQQVTLRCSSQSGHNTVSWYQQALGQGPQFIFQYYREEENGRGNFPPRFSGLQFPNYSSELNVNALELDDSALYLCASSLRTGPGNTIYFGEGSWLTVV.

The chain is built from TRBV29-1 and TRBJ2-7, with D tentatively TRBD1 (5 bases). The CDR3 is 13 amino acids. Trimming removed 2 bases from V and 5 bases from J, with 13 bases in between. Per the germline V gene, CDR1 is SQVTM and CDR2 is ANQGSEA. Here the CDR3 DNA reads TGCAGCGTTGAACAGGGTTCTAGAAACGAGCAGTACTTC. It codes for CSVEQGSRNEQYF.

The gene calls are TRBV11-3 and TRBJ2-5; D possibly matches TRBD1 or TRBD2 (5 bases each). CDR3 length: 15 amino acids. Per germline, CDR1 SGHNT and CDR2 YENEEA. The V end was cut by 0 bases, the J end by 5 bases, with 13 bases between. In DNA form, the CDR3 reads TGTGCCAGCAGCTTAGATCGAGGGGCCCAGGAGACCCAGTACTTC. Translating gives CASSLDRGAQETQYF.

The rearrangement joins TRBV14 to TRBJ2-7, with 7 bases aligning to TRBD2. The V segment lost 0 bases and the J segment 5 bases; nucleotides outside the gene matches: 7. CDR1 is SGHDN, CDR2 FVKESK, per germline. CDR3 length: 15 residues. Here the CDR3 reads CASSQDMGGINEQYF. The CDR3 DNA follows: TGTGCCAGCAGCCAAGATATGGGAGGGATCAACGAGCAGTACTTC.

The chain uses TRBV7-9 and TRBJ2-5, with D unresolved. V was trimmed by 3 bases and J by 2 bases, leaving 7 bases between them. The germline V gene has CDR1 SEHNR and CDR2 FQNEAQ (reference sequence). This CDR3 is 13 amino acids long. The CDR3 DNA reads TGTGCCAGCAGCTTCGTCCCACAAGAGACCCAGTACTTC. Protein sequence: CASSFVPQETQYF.

This sequence joins TRBV23-1 and TRBJ1-1, with D tentatively TRBD1 (6 bases). TRBV23-1 is assigned to the ORF class and has an uncertain function. The V end lost 3 bases, the J end lost 5 bases, and 13 bases lay between the germline ends. CDR3 length equals 14 residues. CDR3 DNA sequence: TGCGCCAGCAGTCACTCGAACAGGGAAACTGAAGCTTTCTTT. Translation gives CASSHSNRETEAFF.

At least ten counts were recorded for this clone. This chain joins TRBV11-2 and TRBJ2-2; TRBD2 agrees at 11 bases. Trimming cost V 3 bases and J 5 bases; bases outside gene matches: 2. CDR1 and CDR2 (germline): SGHAT, FQNNGV. This CDR3 has 15 residues. The CDR3 reads CASSFLAGGTGELFF. The CDR3 DNA is TGTGCCAGCAGCTTCCTAGCGGGGGGAACCGGGGAGCTGTTTTTT. The full variable domain, in which reference TRBV11-2 and TRBJ2-2 provide the parts outside the CDR3, is EAGVAQSPRYKIIEKRQSVAFWCNPISGHATLYWYQQILGQGPKLLIQFQNNGVVDDSQLPKDRFSAERLKGVDSTLKIQPAKLEDSAVYLCASSFLAGGTGELFFGEGSRLTVL.